This TCR beta chain was captured by sequencing in a study of T cell responses to AZD1222 COVID-19 vaccine. Study at large: Second-dose schedules of about 4 or about 12 weeks were combined.

The CDR3 extends over 13 amino acids. V was pared by 3 bases and J by 5 bases, with 11 bases between. The germline gives CDR1 SGHNT, CDR2 YYREEE (reference sequence). Overall study findings and caveats: The study sampled repertoires only after the peak T cell response. Spike-wide coverage was observed for vaccine-associated CD4 TCRs, with dominant responses at 160-218 and 743-854. Recipients of two AZD1222 doses showed rising Spike-specific TCR breadth and depth.

Comments on this clone: No antigen is known for it.

Method: immunoSEQ multiplex PCR; TCRdb's copy keeps in-frame clones and lacks some. Of some 120,000 clones in the sample, 80% to 90% were seen once. The origin of this receptor is an adult in good health. The sample consisted of peripheral blood, taken on day 0 of AZD1222 vaccination. The rearrangement joins TRBV5-4 to TRBJ2-5, with D perhaps TRBD1 (6 bases). The CDR3 reads CASSWGLWETQYF. CDR3 DNA: TGTGCCAGCAGCTGGGGGCTGTGGGAGACCCAGTACTTC.